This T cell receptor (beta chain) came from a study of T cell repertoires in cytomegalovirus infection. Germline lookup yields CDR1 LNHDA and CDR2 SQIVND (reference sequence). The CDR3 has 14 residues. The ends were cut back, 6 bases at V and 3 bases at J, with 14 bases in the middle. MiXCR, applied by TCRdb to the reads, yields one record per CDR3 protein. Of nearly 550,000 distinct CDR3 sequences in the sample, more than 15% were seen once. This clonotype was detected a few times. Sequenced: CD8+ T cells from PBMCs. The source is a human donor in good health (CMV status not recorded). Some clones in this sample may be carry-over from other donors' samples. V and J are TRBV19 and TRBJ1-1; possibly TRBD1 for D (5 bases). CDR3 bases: TGTGCCAGTAGGACCCCCGAGGGGTACACTGAAGCTTTCTTT. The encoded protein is CASRTPEGYTEAFF.